The sequence of this T cell receptor (beta chain) was determined in a study of T cell repertoires in cytomegalovirus infection. Study summary: In the study, CMV epitopes included recently identified HLA-C-restricted and well-studied HLA-B-restricted ones. The public TCR beta signatures pointed to both CMV infection and matching HLA type. Whole-study results and caveats: The ex vivo response was dominated by HLA-C-restricted CMV-specific TCR beta clonotypes.

This clonotype was seen more than once but under ten times. Antigen unknown. TCRdb redid the calling of the reads with MiXCR, one entry per CDR3 protein. The data contain about 920,000 distinct CDR3 sequences, roughly 31% of them singletons. The ends were cut back, 6 bases at V and 0 bases at J, with 15 bases in the middle. Germline CDR1 SNHLY, CDR2 FYNNEI. The CDR3 has 16 amino acids. The rearrangement joins TRBV2 to TRBJ2-1; TRBD1 might be the D (6 bases). The source is a human donor in good health (CMV status not recorded). Some clones in this sample may be carry-over from other donors' samples. The material sequenced was cultured CD8+ T cells from PBMCs, taken from culture after CMV antigen stimulation. The CDR3 nucleotides read TGTGCCAGCAGAGATCCACAGGGAAACTCCTACAATGAGCAGTTCTTC. Amino acids: CASRDPQGNSYNEQFF.